Sequencing of this TCR beta chain was carried out in a study of T cells after yellow fever vaccination (dated by TCRdb to between 2017 and 2020). General notes on the study: Libraries from fractions with low cell numbers were prepared with the SMART-Seq v4 Ultra Low Input RNA kit. Two healthy male donors made up the cohort, one aged 18 to 29 years and the other aged 30 to 40 years. To follow T-cell clones before and after primary and booster YFV17D yellow fever vaccination, bulk TCR alpha and beta repertoires were sequenced over time. Blood samples were taken at several timepoints before and after primary and secondary immunization, and bulk PBMC replicates and cell subsets were isolated. The full study reports these points: Most clones expanded after primary vaccination were re-detected after the booster (96% of CD4 and 80% to 90% of CD8), suggesting broad memory maintenance. Only a couple of donors were included in the study, so the extent to which the findings can be generalized is limited. A small share of clonotypes was detected in both CD4 and CD8 compartments, with the overlap likely arising from convergent recombination. The secondary T-cell response was weaker than the primary response but faster, peaking on day 5 instead of day 15. FACS-sorted repertoires could contain abundant contaminating clonotypes from the bulk population, so computational filtering was required.

Reading the label with the study, this specimen's treatment or condition is: live attenuated yellow fever vaccine strain. Two biological replicates of bulk PBMCs were collected at each blood-draw timepoint. A standard Ficoll-Paque protocol was used to isolate PBMCs from peripheral blood. TriZol was used to extract RNA from bulk PBMCs, from CD4 and CD8 fractions, and from dextramer-positive and dextramer-negative fractions. As concerns this clonotype: Its antigen is unknown. No clone much larger than this one lies a single base away; base qualities are absent.

The germline V gene (reference sequence) sets CDR1 to MNHEY and CDR2 to SMNVEV. Measured from the cysteine to the phenylalanine, the CDR3 is 14 residues long. The kept DNA is CDR3 alone, 42 bases in frame from the first base. V is shortened by 3 bases, J by 5 bases, and the region joining them spans 13 bases. Synthesis of TCR cDNA relied on 5'RACE template switching, a step that introduced a universal primer site along with unique molecular identifiers. Priming of cDNA synthesis was performed from both the TCR alpha and TCR beta constant segments. Library amplification involved two PCR steps, and the second step added sample barcodes and sequencing adapters. Sequencing of the libraries was done on either Illumina HiSeq 2500 (2x100 bp) or NovaSeq (2x150 bp). Concerning the study's data processing: MIGEC handled demultiplexing of reads and collapsing into UMI consensus sequences, while MiXCR performed V(D)J alignment. Vaccine-responding clonotypes were identified with edgeR using replicate PBMC samples, with FDR below 0.01 and a log2 fold change above 5 up to day 15 being required. Bulk clonotypes were assigned CD4 or CD8 identity according to which sequenced CD4 or CD8 repertoire held them at higher abundance. The raw public reads went through TCRdb reprocessing: fastp at Q25, MiXCR clone calling, in-frame beta chains kept. CDR3 protein duplicates are merged, each entry listing the most common genes and DNA. The V and J calls reflect TCRdb's pipeline rather than the authors' work. The sample yields a few hundred thousand distinct CDR3 sequences; about 15% were counted once. The top ten constitute roughly 17% of the sample.

The specimen was PBMCs, collected less than 6 days after the first yellow fever vaccination. Recombination joined TRBV27 with TRBJ1-1; TRBD1 is a possible D gene, resting on 6 matching bases. The TCR originated in a man in his late teens or twenties who received the YFV17D yellow fever vaccine. Read as DNA, the sequence is TGTGCCAGCAGTTTCCGGGGGGCAGGAACTGAAGCTTTCTTT. This gives the protein CASSFRGAGTEAFF.